The next 16 T cell receptor beta chains were all read from a single sample in a study of shared clonotypes between healthy human individuals. Generated by immunoSEQ multiplex PCR, the TCRdb table keeps only in-frame clones and is missing some. The table records approximately 2.1 million clones, more than 80% of them present only once. Sequencing input: naive CD4+ T cells from PBMCs. This sample's subset: CD45RA+ positively selected. The receptors come from a man between 18 and 29 years old in good health. Some clones in this sample may be carry-over from other donors' samples.

With regard to this clone: This specimen includes other DNA sequences encoding the same CDR3. The chain carries TRBV5-4 and TRBJ2-7; D unresolved. V lost 2 bases, J lost 3 bases, and 6 bases lay in between. Germline V gene sequence: CDR1 SGHNT, CDR2 YYREEE (reference sequence). This CDR3 spans 12 amino acids. The CDR3 protein is CASSFPGYEQYF. The CDR3 DNA is TGTGCCAGCAGCTTCCCAGGCTACGAGCAGTACTTC.

The chain recombines TRBV2 with TRBJ1-5, with D unclear. The germline gives CDR1 SNHLY, CDR2 FYNNEI. V was shortened by 6 bases and J by 5 bases, with 11 bases between the two germline ends. The CDR3 extends over 13 amino acids. This CDR3 is CASSSRNDQPQHF. CDR3 bases: TGTGCCAGCAGCTCACGGAATGATCAGCCCCAGCATTTT.

The chain employs TRBV19 and TRBJ1-4; 10 nucleotides align to TRBD1. The CDR3 is made up of 14 amino acids. Trimming removed 10 bases from V and 7 bases from J; junction bases left unmatched: 9. The germline CDR1 and CDR2 sequences are LNHDA and SQIVND (reference sequence). CDR3 DNA sequence: TGTGCCACGAGCGACAGGGGGCAAAGTGAAAAACTGTTTTTT. It is translated as CATSDRGQSEKLFF.

V usage is TRBV5-1 and J usage is TRBJ2-7, with D hard to call. The CDR3 totals 13 residues. Trimming left V 5 bases short and J 5 bases short, with 14 bases between. Germline loops: CDR1 SGHRS, CDR2 YFSETQ. CDR3 sequence reads: CASSLAQPHEQYF. CDR3 DNA sequence: TGCGCCAGCAGTCTGGCGCAACCCCACGAGCAGTACTTC.

Turning to this clone: In the same sample, other DNA sequences code for this CDR3. The genes are TRBV5-4 and TRBJ2-7; D gene uncertain. The V gene's germline CDR1 is SGHNT and CDR2 YYREEE (reference sequence). The V gene lost 3 bases and the J gene lost 2 bases, with 3 bases spanning the gap. The CDR3 covers 11 residues. The CDR3 DNA reads as TGTGCCAGCAGCTCCACCTACGAGCAGTACTTC. This gives the protein CASSSTYEQYF. The variable domain in full, with the rest retrieved from reference TRBV5-4 and TRBJ2-7, is ETGVTQSPTHLIKTRGQQVTLRCSSQSGHNTVSWYQQALGQGPQFIFQYYREEENGRGNFPPRFSGLQFPNYSSELNVNALELDDSALYLCASSSTYEQYFGPGTRLTVT.

The J gene is TRBJ2-1, the V gene TRBV29-1; 11 nucleotides match TRBD2. After removal of 6 bases from V and 8 bases from J, the junction contained 6 bases not matched to a gene. There are 13 residues in the CDR3. The germline V gene encodes CDR1 SQVTM and CDR2 ANQGSEA. The chain's CDR3 is CSVTSGISYEQFF. The CDR3, as DNA: TGCAGCGTGACTAGCGGGATTTCTTATGAGCAGTTCTTC.

The genes are TRBV29-1 and TRBJ2-5, with 7 bases lining up with TRBD2. Germline CDR1 reads SQVTM; CDR2 reads ANQGSEA. The CDR3 sequence is 13 residues long. The J segment lost 2 bases and the V segment lost 5 bases, leaving 5 bases of the junction unmatched. CDR3 coding DNA: TGCAGCGTTCCCCTAGCGGAGCAAGAGACCCAGTACTTC. Amino acids: CSVPLAEQETQYF.

J is TRBJ2-7 and V is TRBV7-2, with D perhaps given as TRBD1 or TRBD2 (5 bases each). CDR1 is SGHTA, CDR2 FQGNSA, per germline. Between the trimmed V and J ends, which lost 7 bases and 6 bases, there was a span of 16 bases. This CDR3 has 13 amino acids. For the CDR3, the DNA is TGTGCCAGCACCCTACTAGAGGGGCTCGAGCAGTACTTC. Protein sequence: CASTLLEGLEQYF.

This chain connects TRBV18 to TRBJ2-7; TRBD2 aligns across 7 bases. The CDR3 has 15 residues. Germline V gene lookup returns CDR1 KGHSH and CDR2 LQKENI. The J segment lost 5 bases and the V segment lost 3 bases, leaving 10 bases of the junction unmatched. The CDR3 spells CASSPPPGAGDEQYF. For the CDR3, the DNA is TGTGCCAGCTCACCTCCTCCTGGGGCGGGGGACGAGCAGTACTTC.

V usage is TRBV4-1 and J usage is TRBJ2-7, with TRBD1 matching 8 bases. CDR1 MGHRA and CDR2 YSYEKL come from the germline V gene. The CDR3 is 17 residues long. V was clipped by 6 bases and J by 4 bases; unmatched bases: 17. CDR3 loop: CASREGIGAGGAYEQYF. Here the CDR3 DNA reads TGCGCCAGCAGGGAGGGGATTGGGGCAGGGGGCGCGTACGAGCAGTACTTC.

The chain carries TRBV7-8 and TRBJ2-3; D possibly corresponds to TRBD1 (6 bases). The germline gives CDR1 SGHVS, CDR2 FQNEAQ. There are 15 residues in the CDR3. V lost 5 bases, J lost 0 bases, and 12 bases lay in between. In nucleotides, the CDR3 is TGTGCCAGCAGCCCTGGACAGTTCAGCACAGATACGCAGTATTTT. This gives the protein CASSPGQFSTDTQYF.

The J gene is TRBJ2-3, the V gene TRBV11-3, with 12 nucleotides matching TRBD2. The CDR3 runs 19 residues. The V gene's germline CDR1 is SGHNT and CDR2 YENEEA. The ends lost 3 bases at V and 3 bases at J; junction bases unmatched: 13. CDR3 region: CASSFGSSGRAGVTDTQYF. CDR3 bases: TGTGCCAGCAGCTTCGGGTCTAGCGGGAGGGCCGGGGTAACAGATACGCAGTATTTT.

The rearrangement joins TRBV7-9 to TRBJ2-1; tentatively, D is TRBD2 (6 bases). Trimming left V 3 bases short and J 2 bases short, with 11 bases between. Germline V gives CDR1 SEHNR, CDR2 FQNEAQ (reference sequence). CDR3 length equals 15 residues. Here the CDR3 reads CASSFRAGPYNEQFF. The CDR3 bases are TGTGCCAGCAGCTTTCGAGCGGGCCCCTACAATGAGCAGTTCTTC. Looking up the rest from reference TRBV7-9 and TRBJ2-1 gives the full variable domain: DTGVSQNPRHKITKRGQNVTFRCDPISEHNRLYWYRQTLGQGPEFLTYFQNEAQLEKSRLLSDRFSAERPKGSFSTLEIQRTEQGDSAMYLCASSFRAGPYNEQFFGPGTRLTVL.

This rearrangement joins TRBV5-4 to TRBJ2-5; tentatively, D is TRBD1 (6 bases). The germline V and J ends were trimmed by 0 bases and 2 bases, with 11 bases remaining between them. Germline-derived CDR1 and CDR2 are SGHNT and YYREEE (reference sequence). The CDR3 has 15 residues. CDR3 sequence reads: CASSLGQRGQETQYF. The CDR3 bases are TGTGCCAGCAGCTTGGGGCAGAGGGGGCAAGAGACCCAGTACTTC.

As for this clone: Other DNA sequences from this sample encode an identical CDR3 as well. This chain joins TRBV5-1 and TRBJ1-3; D unclear. Looked up from germline, CDR1 is SGHRS and CDR2 is YFSETQ. V was cut by 0 bases and J by 4 bases, with 8 bases left in between. This CDR3 comprises 14 residues. The CDR3 DNA sequence: TGCGCCAGCAGCTTGGGTTCGCCAGGAAACACCATATATTTT. Translation: CASSLGSPGNTIYF. The whole variable domain, remainder taken from reference TRBV5-1 and TRBJ1-3, is KAGVTQTPRYLIKTRGQQVTLSCSPISGHRSVSWYQQTPGQGLQFLFEYFSETQRNKGNFPGRFSGRQFSNSRSEMNVSTLELGDSALYLCASSLGSPGNTIYFGEGSWLTVV.

The V call is TRBV28, the J call TRBJ2-5; weak D call: TRBD2 (6 bases). This CDR3 spans 14 amino acids. V gave up 3 bases and J gave up 1 base, with 9 bases separating them. CDR1 and CDR2 from the germline V gene are MDHEN and SYDVKM. The CDR3 loop reads CASSLMGGQETQYF. CDR3 sequence (DNA): TGTGCCAGCAGTTTGATGGGGGGCCAAGAGACCCAGTACTTC.